Listed below are T cell receptor beta chains from one sample, sequenced in a study of cytomegalovirus exposure and HLA in healthy donors. The method was immunoSEQ multiplex PCR; TCRdb's version includes in-frame clones alone and lacks a portion of them. This table has fewer than 250,000 clones, around 80% appearing once. Sequencing was carried out using PBMCs. These receptors came from a boy aged 2 to 9 in good health and CMV-seronegative. The CDR3 runs from the conserved cysteine through the conserved F or W. The order of the fields is V gene, clone size, J gene, D gene, CDR3 DNA, CDR3 protein. A D gene is named only where the DNA matches it firmly. Not all rows give a size; the values are once, few, many and, for expanded clones, a class.

>TRBV4-1|NA|TRBJ2-3|TRBD2
TGCGCCAGCAGCCACGCGGGGGACCCAGATACGCAGTATTTT
CASSHAGDPDTQYF
>TRBV5-1|NA|TRBJ1-6|TRBD1
TGCGCCAGCAGCTTGCAGGGGGGATATAATTCACCCCTCCACTTT
CASSLQGGYNSPLHF
>TRBV1|few|TRBJ2-5|NA
TGCACCAGCAGCCAAGATATCAGGACAGGGGGGCTAGCGGGAGATTTGGAGACCCAGTACTTC
CTSSQDIRTGGLAGDLETQYF
>TRBV2|NA|TRBJ2-1|TRBD2
TGTGCCAGCAGTGACCAAGCGGGAGGTTACAATGAGCAGTTCTTC
CASSDQAGGYNEQFF
>TRBV11-3|NA|TRBJ1-4|NA
TGTGCCAGCAGCTTAACCCCTATGTCGACACATCTAGAAAAACTGTTTTTT
CASSLTPMSTHLEKLFF
>TRBV5-1|once|TRBJ1-1|NA
TGCGCCAGCAGCCCGGGGGGCAGGGTTGCGACTGAAGCTTTCTTT
CASSPGGRVATEAFF
>TRBV19|NA|TRBJ2-7|NA
TGTGCCAGTAGGACCGGTGGGGGGAACGAGCAGTACTTC
CASRTGGGNEQYF
>TRBV27|NA|TRBJ2-1|TRBD2
TGTGCCAGCAGTTTTAGCGGGAGGGGGAATGAGCAGTTCTTC
CASSFSGRGNEQFF
>TRBV2|once|TRBJ1-2|TRBD1
TGTGCCAGCAGTCCGGACAGGGGGTTTAACTATGGCTACACCTTC
CASSPDRGFNYGYTF
>TRBV6-1|few|TRBJ2-7|TRBD2
TGTGCCAGCAGTGAAGCCCCCCTGACTAGCGGGAGTTACGAGCAGTACTTC
CASSEAPLTSGSYEQYF
>TRBV11-2|NA|TRBJ2-7|TRBD1
TGTGCCAGCAGCCCATGGACAGGGGGCTCCTACGAGCAGTACTTC
CASSPWTGGSYEQYF
>TRBV30|NA|TRBJ2-7|NA
TGTGCCTCCCGCGGCTCCTACGAGCAGTACTTC
CASRGSYEQYF
>TRBV30|NA|TRBJ2-7|TRBD1
TGTGCCTGGAGTGTAGGGGGCATAGCCTACTACGAGCAGTACTTC
CAWSVGGIAYYEQYF
>TRBV6-5|NA|TRBJ2-5|NA
TGTGCCACCCAGAGGGCAGATATCCAGACCCAGTACTTC
CATQRADIQTQYF
>TRBV30|NA|TRBJ2-7|NA
TGTGCCTGGAGTGCGGACACCTCCTACGAGCAGTACTTC
CAWSADTSYEQYF
>TRBV7-8|NA|TRBJ2-7|NA
TGTGCCAGCAGCTCGCCTGACAGGCCAAGCTACGAGCAGTACTTC
CASSSPDRPSYEQYF
>TRBV6-5|NA|TRBJ2-7|NA
TGTGCCAGCACCTCAGGGGTGCCCTCCTACGAGCAGTACTTC
CASTSGVPSYEQYF
>TRBV19|once|TRBJ2-7|TRBD1
TGTGCCAGTAGTTGGGGATGGGGACAGGGTCGCGAGCAGTACTTC
CASSWGWGQGREQYF
>TRBV7-9|NA|TRBJ2-1|TRBD2
TGTGCCAGCAGCTTCGTAGCGGGAGCGGGGGATGAGCAGTTCTTC
CASSFVAGAGDEQFF
>TRBV5-5|NA|TRBJ2-3|TRBD2
TGTGCCAGCAGCTTGGGCGGGAGAAGCGTAAGCACAGATACGCAGTATTTT
CASSLGGRSVSTDTQYF
>TRBV30|NA|TRBJ2-2|TRBD1
TGTGCCTGGAATGAACAGGGGTCCGGGGAGCTGTTTTTT
CAWNEQGSGELFF
>TRBV28|NA|TRBJ1-1|NA
TGTGCCAGCAGTACCCGGACAAGAGGAAATACTGAAGCTTTCTTT
CASSTRTRGNTEAFF
>TRBV5-1|NA|TRBJ2-5|TRBD1
TGCGCCAGCAGGAGCGGACAGGGAAGCGAGACCCAGTACTTC
CASRSGQGSETQYF
>TRBV6-5|NA|TRBJ2-7|NA
TGTGCCAGCTTGGGCAGGGAAGCCTACGAGCAGTACTTC
CASLGREAYEQYF
>TRBV10-2|NA|TRBJ2-3|NA
TGCGCCAGCAGTGAGGGCGGGTGGCAGTATTTT
CASSEGGWQYF